A single sample is the source of the 21 T cell receptor beta chains below, sequenced in a study of OX40 agonist ivuxolimab in advanced cancers. Using immunoSEQ multiplex PCR, the repertoire was profiled, and TCRdb retains in-frame clones only, with some absent. The repertoire includes some 50,000 clones, more than 80% of them detected once, and around 0.7% sits in the top ten. The material sequenced was CD4+ or CD8+ T cells sorted from blood, taken in a trial of the OX40 agonist ivuxolimab. These receptors all stem from an adult with an advanced solid tumor such as melanoma, head and neck, liver or kidney cancer.

This clone was counted once. The gene calls are TRBV7-3 and TRBJ2-3; 12 bases fit TRBD2. V was clipped by 3 bases and J by 2 bases; unmatched bases: 3. Looked up from germline, CDR1 is SGHTA and CDR2 is FQGTGA. The CDR3 covers 16 residues. The CDR3 spells CASSFTSGGITDTQYF. CDR3 coding DNA: TGTGCCAGCAGCTTCACTAGCGGGGGGATCACAGATACGCAGTATTTT.

This chain connects TRBV5-3 to TRBJ2-7; D not resolved. TRBV5-3 falls under the ORF class, with uncertain function. The CDR3 covers 14 residues. Trimming took 3 bases from V and 3 from J, leaving 13 bases between them. This chain's CDR3 is CARSSNSPCYEQYF. The CDR3 coding sequence is TGTGCCAGAAGCTCGAATAGTCCCTGCTACGAGCAGTACTTC.

The rearrangement links TRBV28 to TRBJ2-6; D unresolved. V was pared by 7 bases and J by 4 bases, with 8 bases between. CDR3 length equals 13 residues. CDR1 and CDR2 (germline): MDHEN, SYDVKM. The CDR3 loop is CASIRTGANVLTF. The CDR3 nucleotides read TGTGCCAGCATCCGTACCGGGGCCAACGTCCTGACTTTC.

The rearrangement joins TRBV25-1 to TRBJ1-1, with D maybe TRBD1 (5 bases). In germline, CDR1 is MGHDK, CDR2 SYGVNS. There are 13 residues in the CDR3. V shed 7 bases and J shed 5 bases, with 14 bases lying between them. The CDR3 sequence: CASTNRGETEAFF. The CDR3 nucleotides read TGTGCCAGCACTAACCGAGGGGAGACTGAAGCTTTCTTT.

This clone is a singleton in its sample. The CDR3 DNA is TGTGCCAGCAGCTGGGGACAGGGGCGTTACAATGAGCAGTTCTTC. It yields the protein CASSWGQGRYNEQFF. V and J are TRBV5-6 and TRBJ2-1; TRBD1 matches at 10 bases. This CDR3 comprises 15 residues. Losses at the gene ends were 3 bases for V and 4 bases for J; bases not matched to a gene: 4. Germline CDR1 and CDR2: SGHDT and YYEEEE. The whole variable domain, remainder taken from reference TRBV5-6 and TRBJ2-1, is DAGVTQSPTHLIKTRGQQVTLRCSPKSGHDTVSWYQQALGQGPQFIFQYYEEEERQRGNFPDRFSGHQFPNYSSELNVNALLLGDSALYLCASSWGQGRYNEQFFGPGTRLTVL.

V usage is TRBV18 and J usage is TRBJ1-4; weak D call: TRBD1 (5 bases). This CDR3 has 16 residues. Trimming left V 4 bases short and J 0 bases short, with 12 bases between. Germline loops: CDR1 KGHSH, CDR2 LQKENI. The CDR3 here is CASSRNQGSTNEKLFF. Written as DNA, the CDR3 is TGTGCCAGCTCACGAAACCAGGGTTCAACTAATGAAAAACTGTTTTTT.

The chain's CDR3 is CASSLGGSGNQPQHF. The CDR3 DNA reads TGTGCCAGCAGTTTAGGGGGGTCTGGCAATCAGCCCCAGCATTTT. The V call is TRBV27, the J call TRBJ1-5, with a tentative D call TRBD1 (5 bases). Trimming left V 2 bases short and J 2 bases short, with 10 bases between. This CDR3 has 15 amino acids. CDR1 and CDR2 (germline): MNHEY, SMNVEV (reference sequence).

V is TRBV28 and J is TRBJ1-6; D is possibly TRBD1 (5 bases). Between the trimmed V and J ends, which lost 5 bases and 9 bases, there was a span of 17 bases. In germline, CDR1 is MDHEN, CDR2 SYDVKM. This CDR3 comprises 15 residues. The CDR3 sequence is CASSRRGVGISPLHF. The CDR3 DNA follows: TGTGCCAGCAGTAGAAGGGGTGTGGGAATTTCACCCCTCCACTTT.

This clone was seen a handful of times. The rearrangement uses TRBV28 and TRBJ2-5, with TRBD1 as a possible D gene (6 bases). This CDR3 has 13 residues. Germline V gene data show CDR1 as MDHEN and CDR2 as SYDVKM. Between the trimmed V and J ends, which lost 5 bases and 2 bases, there was a span of 9 bases. CDR3 region: CASSPDRQETQYF. The CDR3 DNA reads as TGTGCCAGCAGTCCGGACAGACAAGAGACCCAGTACTTC.

CDR3 in DNA: TGCGCCAGCAGCCAAGAGTACAATGAGCAGTTCTTC. Its translation: CASSQEYNEQFF. V and J are TRBV4-1 and TRBJ2-1; D uncertain. Germline CDR1 is MGHRA and CDR2 is YSYEKL. V gave up 0 bases and J gave up 4 bases, with 1 base separating them. This CDR3 is built from 12 residues.

This CDR3 reads CASSGRITYEQYF. The CDR3 nucleotides read TGTGCCAGCTCAGGTCGAATAACCTACGAGCAGTACTTC. The V call is TRBV6-5, the J call TRBJ2-7; no reliable D call. The germline V gene has CDR1 MNHEY and CDR2 SVGAGI. This CDR3 contains 13 residues. V was shortened by 8 bases and J by 2 bases, with 13 bases between the two germline ends.

This clone has just one count. The chain links TRBV19 to TRBJ1-5, with 12 nucleotides matching TRBD1. The CDR3 consists of 16 residues. The V segment lost 3 bases and the J segment 3 bases; nucleotides outside the gene matches: 3. Germline assignment: CDR1 LNHDA and CDR2 SQIVND (reference sequence). The CDR3 protein is CASSIWGQGANQPQHF. DNA of the CDR3: TGTGCCAGTAGTATTTGGGGACAGGGGGCCAATCAGCCCCAGCATTTT.

This chain links TRBV15 with TRBJ1-5; D is uncertain. The CDR3 length is 17 residues. The V gene's germline CDR1 is LNHNV and CDR2 YYDKDF (reference sequence). V was pared by 0 bases and J by 2 bases, with 14 bases between. The CDR3 region is CATSRESSTAGNQPQHF. In DNA form, the CDR3 reads TGTGCCACCAGCAGAGAGTCTAGTACAGCGGGCAATCAGCCCCAGCATTTT.

The DNA for the CDR3 is TGTGCCAGCAGCTTCACTAGCGGGGGAGCTAATACGCAGTATTTT. Its translation: CASSFTSGGANTQYF. V and J are TRBV7-2 and TRBJ2-3; 11 nucleotides match TRBD2. V gave up 3 bases and J gave up 7 bases; unmatched junction bases: 6. Germline CDR1 reads SGHTA; CDR2 reads FQGNSA. There are 15 residues in the CDR3.

This clone showed up just once. This chain connects TRBV5-1 to TRBJ2-7; D remains ambiguous. The CDR3 is made up of 14 amino acids. Per germline, CDR1 SGHRS and CDR2 YFSETQ. Trimming removed 2 bases at V and 3 bases at J, with 12 bases between. The DNA of the CDR3 is TGCGCCAGCAGCTTTGACACGGGCGGCTACGAGCAGTACTTC. It translates to CASSFDTGGYEQYF.

V is TRBV7-8 and J is TRBJ1-2; D gene ambiguous. The CDR3 sequence is 16 residues long. From germline, CDR1 is SGHVS and CDR2 FQNEAQ. V was cut by 0 bases and J by 8 bases, with 19 bases left in between. The chain's CDR3 is CASSLARVGAVGGYTF. The DNA for the CDR3 is TGTGCCAGCAGCTTAGCTAGGGTTGGAGCGGTGGGGGGCTACACCTTC. Based on the CDR3 plus reference TRBV7-8 and TRBJ1-2, the full variable domain is GAGVSQSPRYKVAKRGQDVALRCDPISGHVSLFWYQQALGQGPEFLTYFQNEAQLDKSGLPSDRFFAERPEGSVSTLKIQRTQQEDSAVYLCASSLARVGAVGGYTFGSGTRLTVV.

This clone was seen a few times. The V gene is TRBV5-1, the J gene TRBJ2-7; D perhaps matches TRBD1 (6 bases). Germline CDR1 SGHRS, CDR2 YFSETQ. V lost 0 bases to trimming and J lost 6 bases, with 10 bases between them. This CDR3 spans 13 amino acids. The CDR3 DNA sequence: TGCGCCAGCAGCTTGGTAGGGGGACGCGAGCAGTACTTC. Amino acid sequence: CASSLVGGREQYF.

The chain uses TRBV28 and TRBJ1-3; D perhaps matches TRBD1 (5 bases). Germline assignment: CDR1 MDHEN and CDR2 SYDVKM. CDR3 length equals 14 residues. Trimming removed 7 bases from V and 0 bases from J, with 10 bases in between. The CDR3 coding sequence is TGTGCCAGCATGGACACTATCTCTGGAAACACCATATATTTT. Encoded protein: CASMDTISGNTIYF.

This clone was seen a handful of times. The chain has TRBV2 and TRBJ1-4; D is unclear. Germline V CDR1 and CDR2: SNHLY, FYNNEI. CDR3 length: 14 residues. V was pared by 5 bases and J by 4 bases, with 11 bases between. CDR3 amino acids: CASSPPDGNEKLFF. Written as DNA, the CDR3 is TGTGCCAGCAGTCCACCGGACGGTAATGAAAAACTGTTTTTT. The full variable domain, completed using reference TRBV2 and TRBJ1-4, is EPEVTQTPSHQVTQMGQEVILRCVPISNHLYFYWYRQILGQKVEFLVSFYNNEISEKSEIFDDQFSVERPDGSNFTLKIRSTKLEDSAMYFCASSPPDGNEKLFFGSGTQLSVL.

The rearrangement uses TRBV6-1 and TRBJ1-1; 7 nucleotides agree with TRBD1. The CDR3 consists of 14 residues. Unmatched junction bases numbered 6, after V lost 7 bases and J lost 1 base. Per germline, CDR1 MNHNS and CDR2 SASEGT. CDR3 bases: TGTGCCAGCATTAGGACAGGCGGGAACACTGAAGCTTTCTTT. Translation: CASIRTGGNTEAFF.

The CDR3 sequence: CASSPTGPGVGELFF. Written as DNA, the CDR3 is TGTGCCAGCAGCCCCACAGGACCGGGGGTCGGGGAGCTGTTTTTT. The chain couples TRBV7-7 to TRBJ2-2, with a tentative D call TRBD2 (6 bases). The V end lost 5 bases, the J end lost 7 bases, and 17 bases lay between the germline ends. CDR1 and CDR2 (germline): SSHAT, FNYEAQ (reference sequence). The CDR3 spans 15 residues.